These 27 T cell receptor beta chains originate from one sample sequenced in a study of T-cell reconstitution after alpha-beta-depleted transplantation in children. Unique molecular identifiers were incorporated into the prepared TCRbeta library. A single record per CDR3 protein comes from TCRdb applying MiXCR to the PCR reads. The profile shows 100,000 or so distinct CDR3 sequences, about 5.6% of them singletons. The input for sequencing was PBMCs, mostly from graft donor cells, taken 60 days after TCRalphabeta/CD19-depleted stem cell transplant. All receptors come from a female patient aged 2-10 years who had a stem cell transplant for Fanconi anemia, so the T cells may come from the graft donor.

The V gene is TRBV2, the J gene TRBJ2-5; maybe TRBD1 (6 bases). Trimming cost V 6 bases and J 5 bases, with 13 bases left between them. Germline V lookup: CDR1 SNHLY, CDR2 FYNNEI. This CDR3 spans 13 amino acids. The DNA of the CDR3 is TGTGCCAGCAGACAGGGATTCAAGGAGACCCAGTACTTC. It encodes CASRQGFKETQYF.

This clonotype was observed many times. V gene TRBV28 combines with J gene TRBJ2-1, with TRBD1 matching 8 bases. Losses at the gene ends were 2 bases for V and 10 bases for J; bases not matched to a gene: 13. The CDR3 covers 16 residues. Per germline, CDR1 MDHEN and CDR2 SYDVKM. CDR3 DNA: TGTGCCAGCAGTTTAAGACAGGGGCTGCCATCGAGCGAGCAGTTCTTC. It translates to CASSLRQGLPSSEQFF.

This clonotype was observed at least ten times. This chain joins TRBV11-2 and TRBJ2-5; tentative D call: TRBD2 (6 bases). The CDR3 runs to 15 residues. V gave up 1 base and J gave up 5 bases, with 14 bases separating them. Germline CDR1 is SGHAT and CDR2 is FQNNGV. CDR3 region: CASSLGGTSMETQYF. In DNA, the CDR3 is TGTGCCAGCAGCTTAGGGGGCACTAGCATGGAGACCCAGTACTTC.

The V call is TRBV5-1, the J call TRBJ2-1; 14 positions agree with TRBD2. The CDR3 runs 18 residues. Germline V gene sequence: CDR1 SGHRS, CDR2 YFSETQ. The V and J ends lost 4 bases and 1 base, in that order; junction bases with no gene match: 7. The CDR3 sequence is CASSTRLAGGTSYNEQFF. In nucleotides, the CDR3 is TGCGCCAGCAGCACTCGACTAGCGGGAGGGACTTCCTACAATGAGCAGTTCTTC.

This clonotype was detected many times. V and J are TRBV20-1 and TRBJ1-1; D ambiguous. The V and J ends lost 5 bases and 4 bases respectively, with 17 bases between them. CDR3 size: 14 residues. CDR1 DFQATT and CDR2 SNEGSKA come from the germline V gene (reference sequence). The CDR3 loop reads CSAPDTRRGTEAFF. The CDR3 nucleotides are TGCAGTGCTCCCGACACTAGGCGAGGCACTGAAGCTTTCTTT.

This clonotype was seen ten or more times. Sequence at one end of the junction differs from germline and may be a read error. The CDR3 DNA reads TGCAGTGCTAGAGATGTGGGACTAGCGGGCCCCTATAGCACAGATACGCAGTGTTTT. Translating it yields CSARDVGLAGPYSTDTQCF. The chain uses TRBV20-1 and TRBJ2-3; 12 bases line up with TRBD2. CDR3 size: 19 residues. Germline V gene sequence: CDR1 DFQATT, CDR2 SNEGSKA (reference sequence).

This clonotype has a count of ten or more. The chain joins TRBV2 to TRBJ2-5, with a tentative D call TRBD2 (6 bases). In germline, CDR1 is SNHLY, CDR2 FYNNEI. V lost 5 bases to trimming and J lost 2 bases, with 9 bases between them. The CDR3 loop spans 13 amino acids. The CDR3 sequence is CASSSSEQETQYF. The CDR3 nucleotides read TGTGCCAGCAGTTCTAGCGAACAAGAGACCCAGTACTTC.

This clonotype was found a few times. The rearrangement uses TRBV20-1 and TRBJ1-6, with D maybe TRBD1 (5 bases). This CDR3 comprises 14 residues. From germline, CDR1 is DFQATT and CDR2 SNEGSKA (reference sequence). V was pared by 0 bases and J by 9 bases, with 12 bases between. This chain's CDR3 is CSARDLQVRSPLHF. The CDR3 nucleotides are TGCAGTGCTAGAGATCTACAGGTGCGTTCACCCCTCCACTTT.

This clonotype was seen repeatedly, ten times or more. The chain is built from TRBV28 and TRBJ2-7; TRBD1 agrees at 8 bases. CDR1 is MDHEN, CDR2 SYDVKM, per germline. The CDR3 runs 14 residues. The V gene end was trimmed by 3 bases and the J gene end by 6 bases; junction bases not matched to a gene: 7. CDR3 nucleotides: TGTGCCAGCAGTTTGGTACAGGGGGTAGGCGAGCAGTACTTC. Encoded protein: CASSLVQGVGEQYF.

This chain uses TRBV28 with TRBJ2-5; tentative D call: TRBD2 (5 bases). Trimming took 4 bases from V and 5 from J, leaving 20 bases between them. The CDR3 spans 16 residues. The germline V gene has CDR1 MDHEN and CDR2 SYDVKM. CDR3 sequence (DNA): TGTGCCAGCAGTTCAATCCTCCGGGGTGTACGGGAGACCCAGTACTTC. This translates into CASSSILRGVRETQYF.

Many counts were recorded for this clonotype. The chain has TRBV24-1 and TRBJ2-5, with D tentatively TRBD1 (5 bases). Germline CDR1 reads KGHDR; CDR2 reads SFDVKD. V was trimmed by 0 bases and J by 2 bases, leaving 12 bases between them. The CDR3 contains 16 residues. CDR3 in amino acids: CATSDLERGRQETQYF. As DNA, the CDR3 is TGTGCCACCAGTGATTTGGAAAGGGGCCGACAAGAGACCCAGTACTTC.

This clonotype was found a few times. The chain is built from TRBV6-1 and TRBJ2-7; TRBD1 or TRBD2 may be the D gene (5 bases each). The CDR3 extends over 15 amino acids. In germline, CDR1 is MNHNS, CDR2 SASEGT. Trimming cost V 8 bases and J 0 bases, with 17 bases left between them. Here the CDR3 DNA reads TGTGCCAGCTATGCCGGGACGGCTCTCTCCTACGAGCAGTACTTC. The encoded protein is CASYAGTALSYEQYF.

This clonotype was detected once. The chain links TRBV27 to TRBJ2-3, with TRBD2 identical over 9 bases. This CDR3 has 14 residues. The junction had 3 bases not matched to a gene; V was cut back by 5 bases and J by 3 bases. Germline V lookup: CDR1 MNHEY, CDR2 SMNVEV (reference sequence). CDR3 in DNA: TGTGCCAGCAGTCGACTAGCGGAAACAGATACGCAGTATTTT. It translates to CASSRLAETDTQYF.

This clonotype was counted a few times. The chain carries TRBV20-1 and TRBJ2-1, with 8 nucleotides matching TRBD2. The junction had 6 bases not matched to a gene; V was cut back by 4 bases and J by 4 bases. The CDR3 length is 14 residues. The germline V gene encodes CDR1 DFQATT and CDR2 SNEGSKA (reference sequence). The CDR3 loop reads CSANGEREYNEQFF. CDR3 DNA: TGCAGTGCTAACGGTGAGCGGGAGTACAATGAGCAGTTCTTC.

This clonotype was recorded many times. The chain couples TRBV7-3 to TRBJ2-5; 8 bases match TRBD2. V shed 1 base and J 1 base; nucleotides not matched to a gene: 14. Germline loops: CDR1 SGHTA, CDR2 FQGTGA. The CDR3 sequence is 19 residues long. The CDR3 region is CASSLRPPTGGFAQETQYF. The CDR3 DNA follows: TGTGCCAGCAGCTTAAGGCCCCCAACGGGGGGGTTTGCCCAAGAGACCCAGTACTTC.

Of note for this clonotype: Given a much more abundant clone one base away, this may be a read error. The chain joins TRBV3-1 to TRBJ2-5; TRBD1 matches 7 bases. The CDR3 consists of 15 residues. Germline V CDR1 and CDR2: LGHDT, YNNKEL (reference sequence). The CDR3 here is CASTQDLDREETQYF. CDR3 nucleotide sequence: TGTGCCAGCACCCAAGATCTAGACAGGGAAGAGACCCAGTACTTC.

This clonotype turned up a few times. This chain uses TRBV30 with TRBJ1-5; D is possibly TRBD1 (5 bases). The CDR3 sequence is 15 residues long. The V gene lost 2 bases and the J gene lost 6 bases, with 17 bases spanning the gap. Germline V CDR1 and CDR2: GTSNPN, SVGIG (reference sequence). CDR3 DNA: TGTGCCTGGAGTCCGGACAATAGCGGCCGTCAGCCCCAGCATTTT. As protein: CAWSPDNSGRQPQHF.

The chain recombines TRBV25-1 with TRBJ1-6, with D uncertain. The CDR3 is 13 residues long. The ends were cut back, 3 bases at V and 9 bases at J, with 9 bases in the middle. Germline V gene lookup returns CDR1 MGHDK and CDR2 SYGVNS. The CDR3 sequence: CASSEGWASPLHF. CDR3 DNA: TGTGCCAGCAGTGAGGGCTGGGCTTCACCCCTCCACTTT.

Note on this clonotype: A read error may explain this, as a much larger clone is one base away. This chain connects TRBV21-1 to TRBJ2-5; TRBD1 is the table's D call, not checked against the DNA. TRBV21-1 is assigned pseudogene status. This CDR3 is built from 19 residues. Here the CDR3 reads CASSAPPLHRDRGKQTQYF. In nucleotides, the CDR3 is TGTGCCAGCAGCGCCCCTCCGCTCCACCGGGACAGGGGGAAGCAGACCCAGTACTTC.

A few counts support this clonotype. The chain uses TRBV9 and TRBJ2-1; 12 bases are a match to TRBD2. The ends lost 0 bases at V and 1 base at J; junction bases unmatched: 2. Germline loops: CDR1 SGDLS, CDR2 YYNGEE. The CDR3 spans 17 residues. The CDR3 nucleotides are TGTGCCAGCAGCGTAGTGGGGACTAGCGGGTCCTACAATGAGCAGTTCTTC. As protein: CASSVVGTSGSYNEQFF. Full variable domain (rest looked up from reference TRBV9 and TRBJ2-1): DSGVTQTPKHLITATGQRVTLRCSPRSGDLSVYWYQQSLDQGLQFLIQYYNGEERAKGNILERFSAQQFPDLHSELNLSSLELGDSALYFCASSVVGTSGSYNEQFFGPGTRLTVL.

J is TRBJ2-3 and V is TRBV3-1; 12 bases align to TRBD2. CDR3 size: 19 residues. V was pared by 0 bases and J by 1 base, with 8 bases of the junction left unmatched. Looked up from germline, CDR1 is LGHDT and CDR2 is YNNKEL (reference sequence). The CDR3 protein is CASSQDWLAGGPRTDTQYF. The CDR3 DNA reads as TGTGCCAGCAGCCAAGATTGGCTAGCGGGGGGGCCGCGCACAGATACGCAGTATTTT.

This clonotype showed up many times. The V gene is TRBV5-6, the J gene TRBJ1-5; D possibly corresponds to TRBD1 (5 bases). Germline values: CDR1 SGHDT, CDR2 YYEEEE. V lost 1 base and J 4 bases, leaving 9 bases between the germline ends. CDR3 length equals 14 residues. The CDR3 coding sequence is TGTGCCAGCAGCTTGTTGCGGGGGAATCAGCCCCAGCATTTT. Amino acid sequence: CASSLLRGNQPQHF.

The chain couples TRBV12-3 or TRBV12-4 to TRBJ2-1, with a possible D match to TRBD2 (6 bases). The CDR3 has 20 residues. V was shortened by 2 bases and J by 0 bases, with 23 bases between the two germline ends. The DNA for the CDR3 is TGTGCCAGCAGTTTACTGTTGTGGGCTAGCGAATACAGCTCCTACAATGAGCAGTTCTTC. This codes for CASSLLLWASEYSSYNEQFF.

This clonotype was seen a handful of times. J is TRBJ1-1 and V is TRBV20-1; no clear D gene. The germline V gene encodes CDR1 DFQATT and CDR2 SNEGSKA (reference sequence). This CDR3 contains 13 residues. Trimming removed 3 bases at V and 1 base at J, with 9 bases between. In nucleotides, the CDR3 is TGCAGTGCTAGCGATTCGGGGAACACTGAAGCTTTCTTT. Its translation: CSASDSGNTEAFF.

This clonotype turned up a few times. DNA of the CDR3: TGTGCCAGCAGTCCTAAAGCGGGGGGTGGTGAGACCCAGTACTTC. Translation gives CASSPKAGGGETQYF. This chain connects TRBV7-3 to TRBJ2-5, with 9 bases identical to TRBD2. Germline loops: CDR1 SGHTA, CDR2 FQGTGA. The CDR3 has 15 amino acids. Unmatched junction bases numbered 10, after V lost 6 bases and J lost 5 bases.

As to this clonotype: Here the CDR3 omits its conserved ending phenylalanine or tryptophan, so a read error is the likely source. The chain joins TRBV12-3 or TRBV12-4 to TRBJ1-6; D is unclear. The CDR3 contains 13 residues. V was clipped by 5 bases and J by 13 bases, with 15 bases between them. The CDR3 DNA follows: TGTGCCAGCAGTCAGGACGGGGTAAGGCCCCTCCACTGT. Protein sequence: CASSQDGVRPLHC.

This clonotype was picked up a small number of times. This rearrangement joins TRBV18 to TRBJ2-7; TRBD2 aligns across 11 bases. Losses at the gene ends were 5 bases for V and 5 bases for J; bases not matched to a gene: 5. The CDR3 extends over 14 amino acids. The germline V gene encodes CDR1 KGHSH and CDR2 LQKENI. CDR3 sequence: CASSSTSGSHEQYF. CDR3 bases: TGTGCCAGCTCATCTACTAGCGGGAGTCACGAGCAGTACTTC.